A selection of T cell receptor beta chains follows, all from one sample in a study of human CD8 memory T cell subsets. Following a re-call of the 5' RACE reads, TCRdb has one entry per CDR3 protein and lacks DNA. With fewer than 7,500 distinct CDR3 sequences in the sample, the ten largest clones hold approximately 23%. Material: CD8+ stem-like memory T cells (TSCM and TCM) sorted from PBMCs. These TCRs come from a human donor in good health. The CDR3 runs from the conserved cysteine through the conserved F or W. Size tells how often a clone was seen (once, few, many) or the class of an expanded clone, and some rows leave it out.

>TRBJ2-3|.|TRBV29-1
CSALGGFKTDTQYF
>TRBJ2-7|.|TRBV28
CASAMRIRAYEQYF
>TRBJ1-5|medium-sized|TRBV28
CASSPEQGAGDQPQHF
>TRBJ2-1|.|TRBV27
CASSLSGPYNEQFF
>TRBJ2-1|.|TRBV7-9
CASSPTSGSTNEQFF
>TRBJ2-1|.|TRBV20-1
CSARDTRNEQFF
>TRBJ2-7|.|TRBV7-9
CASSLDGTVTYEQYF
>TRBJ2-2|.|TRBV27
CASSLSSRAANTGELFF
>TRBJ1-2|hyperexpanded|TRBV29-1
CSVEYGNGYTF
>TRBJ2-4|.|TRBV28
CASDAGVAKNIQYF
>TRBJ2-2|.|TRBV7-8
CASSPGGGSNTGELFF
>TRBJ2-4|.|TRBV19
CASSLGKNIQYF
>TRBJ2-5|.|TRBV20-1
CSARETSGRPFQETQYF
>TRBJ2-7|.|TRBV20-1
CSAPGFSVPFGDEQYF
>TRBJ2-1|.|TRBV7-9
CASSPRLAGGNEQFF
>TRBJ2-7|.|TRBV29-1
CSVEPQGSSYEQYF
>TRBJ2-7|.|TRBV7-9
CASSSAGWGSYEQYF
>TRBJ2-7|.|TRBV4-1
CASSFSSGRADEQYF
>TRBJ1-2|medium-sized|TRBV7-2
CASSSDTYGYTF
>TRBJ2-4|.|TRBV19
CASREPLAKNIQYF
>TRBJ1-2|large|TRBV29-1
CSVATGLEDGGYTF
>TRBJ2-1|medium-sized|TRBV2
CASSEAPSGSEKDEQFF
>TRBJ2-5|.|TRBV6-5
CASSFWGREQETQYF
>TRBJ2-2|medium-sized|TRBV7-9
CASSLTTNTGELFF
>TRBJ1-5|.|TRBV28
CASSPGTGYSNQPQHF
>TRBJ2-7|.|TRBV28
CAISGQGWFEQYF
>TRBJ2-7|medium-sized|TRBV20-1
CSARGQRDYEQYF
>TRBJ2-5|medium-sized|TRBV29-1
CSGQELSETQYF
>TRBJ2-1|.|TRBV28
CASSLLGGVDEQFF
>TRBJ2-2|.|TRBV10-3
CAILSRETGELFF
>TRBJ2-7|medium-sized|TRBV20-1
CSARSTETYEQYF
>TRBJ2-3|medium-sized|TRBV20-1
CSARDGAASGRAWFADTQYF
>TRBJ2-3|.|TRBV7-9
CASSTGGTDTQYF
>TRBJ1-2|.|TRBV29-1
CSVEEPGGHYGYTF
>TRBJ2-7|medium-sized|TRBV28
CASSLGGYEQYF
>TRBJ2-7|.|TRBV20-1
CSASRWVATHYEQYF
>TRBJ1-5|.|TRBV20-1
CSARDIPDRSNQPQHF
>TRBJ2-1|.|TRBV5-5
CASSPEIHGGDEQFF
>TRBJ2-3|.|TRBV29-1
CSVEAGVEDTQYF
>TRBJ2-5|medium-sized|TRBV3-1
CASSQEWATGRETQYF
>TRBJ1-5|medium-sized|TRBV6-6
CASTRGFGNQPQHF
>TRBJ2-3|medium-sized|TRBV20-1
CSARWREGSTDTQYF
>TRBJ1-5|.|TRBV7-6
CASSLDGQPQHF
>TRBJ2-3|.|TRBV10-3
CAISENQVTDTQYF
>TRBJ2-2|.|TRBV10-3
CAISLAGGGELFF
>TRBJ1-5|medium-sized|TRBV28
CASSLRQPNQPQHF
>TRBJ1-2|medium-sized|TRBV28
CASSPGGLGYTF
>TRBJ2-4|.|TRBV28
CASSLVLAKNIQYF
>TRBJ2-2|.|TRBV29-1
CSVDRPGTGELFF
>TRBJ2-7|.|TRBV7-9
CASSSPGAGSSYEQYF
>TRBJ2-1|.|TRBV27
CASSLSSGNEQFF
>TRBJ2-3|.|TRBV5-8
CASSLGQGSTDTQYF
>TRBJ2-2|.|TRBV7-9
CASSLDTSANTGELFF
>TRBJ2-2|.|TRBV20-1
CSAPQGRFDSGELFF
>TRBJ1-1|medium-sized|TRBV7-9
CASGRGTAEAFF
>TRBJ1-5|.|TRBV28
CASSEATGRNQPQHF
>TRBJ2-1|.|TRBV7-2
CASSLRTPYNEQFF